This T cell receptor beta chain is from a study of blood T cell repertoires in COVID-19 (dated by TCRdb to the early 2020s). Notes on the research overall: Samples covering the acute and convalescent phases of COVID-19 were provided by collaborators in the United States, Italy and Spain. The material from the prospective study consisted of cDNA or gDNA derived from T cells, B-cell-depleted T cells, or PBMCs. Deeply sampled blood TCRbeta repertoires from subjects exposed to, actively infected with, or recovered from COVID-19 were included in the dataset. The repertoires were made available in a free public database intended to serve as a resource for research on the immune response to SARS-CoV-2. The samples were drawn from two sources: the first 160 participants of the ongoing ImmuneRACE study, and 1,200 or so subjects contributed by 6 global collaborators. Nearly every sample came with metadata listing a de-identified subject ID, COVID-19 status, age in years and sex. Where available, HLA class I and class II types were obtained from metadata supplied by the sample provider rather than from assay-based typing.

The germline V and J ends show losses of 5 bases and 7 bases respectively, and no gene match explains 12 bases of the junction. Its CDR3 holds 17 amino acids, cysteine through phenylalanine. Left in the record is the CDR3 DNA by itself, 51 bases read in frame from the first base. The germline V gene gives CDR1 as MDHEN and CDR2 as SYDVKM. Study-wide findings and limitations: The amount of clinical and demographic metadata varied by source and participant and was provided uncurated.

Participants in the prospective study were enrolled through a virtual design, were aged roughly 18 to 100 years, and lived in under 25 United States geographic areas. In the prospective study, participants were assigned to cohorts based on the clinical history participants reported in a screening survey and a study questionnaire. Mobile phlebotomists in the prospective study collected whole blood, serum and a nasopharyngeal or oropharyngeal swab from every participant. Additional blood draws and questionnaires over an approximately 2-month period could optionally be provided by prospective study participants. Before DNA extraction, prospective study blood samples were shipped either frozen or at room temperature. Note on this clone: What antigen it recognizes has not been identified. No much larger clone exists at a distance of one base, and base qualities are not known.

TCRbeta CDR3 regions were amplified from genomic DNA by means of the immunoSEQ Assay, a bias-controlled multiplex PCR. As for the authors' bioinformatics: Within the assay, amplification of reference gene primers was used to estimate how many nucleated cells each sample contained. Sequence reads were collapsed and filtered to measure the absolute abundance of every unique TCRbeta CDR3 rearrangement. For each sample, productive Simpson clonality was calculated as the square root of Simpson's diversity index across productive rearrangements. Not all clones reach the TCRdb copy of this immuneACCESS table, which keeps in-frame sequences only. Checked studies attribute under half of the gap to unresolved V genes and leave the rest unexplained. The V and J calls and the clone size are those of that table, but D and trimming were determined from the DNA. The table for this sample lists about 270,000 clones; roughly 88% of them were counted only once. The ten largest account for roughly 2% of the sample.

In this chain, TRBV28 is recombined with TRBJ2-1, with 12 bases in between that match TRBD2. The receptor was derived from a woman between 40 and 50 years old with acute COVID-19. Sequencing input: PBMCs or T cells enriched from blood (not recorded which). The DNA sequence follows: TGTGCCAGCAGTGGAAGTTTAGGACTAGCGGGGCTGAATGAGCAGTTCTTC. Its product reads: CASSGSLGLAGLNEQFF.